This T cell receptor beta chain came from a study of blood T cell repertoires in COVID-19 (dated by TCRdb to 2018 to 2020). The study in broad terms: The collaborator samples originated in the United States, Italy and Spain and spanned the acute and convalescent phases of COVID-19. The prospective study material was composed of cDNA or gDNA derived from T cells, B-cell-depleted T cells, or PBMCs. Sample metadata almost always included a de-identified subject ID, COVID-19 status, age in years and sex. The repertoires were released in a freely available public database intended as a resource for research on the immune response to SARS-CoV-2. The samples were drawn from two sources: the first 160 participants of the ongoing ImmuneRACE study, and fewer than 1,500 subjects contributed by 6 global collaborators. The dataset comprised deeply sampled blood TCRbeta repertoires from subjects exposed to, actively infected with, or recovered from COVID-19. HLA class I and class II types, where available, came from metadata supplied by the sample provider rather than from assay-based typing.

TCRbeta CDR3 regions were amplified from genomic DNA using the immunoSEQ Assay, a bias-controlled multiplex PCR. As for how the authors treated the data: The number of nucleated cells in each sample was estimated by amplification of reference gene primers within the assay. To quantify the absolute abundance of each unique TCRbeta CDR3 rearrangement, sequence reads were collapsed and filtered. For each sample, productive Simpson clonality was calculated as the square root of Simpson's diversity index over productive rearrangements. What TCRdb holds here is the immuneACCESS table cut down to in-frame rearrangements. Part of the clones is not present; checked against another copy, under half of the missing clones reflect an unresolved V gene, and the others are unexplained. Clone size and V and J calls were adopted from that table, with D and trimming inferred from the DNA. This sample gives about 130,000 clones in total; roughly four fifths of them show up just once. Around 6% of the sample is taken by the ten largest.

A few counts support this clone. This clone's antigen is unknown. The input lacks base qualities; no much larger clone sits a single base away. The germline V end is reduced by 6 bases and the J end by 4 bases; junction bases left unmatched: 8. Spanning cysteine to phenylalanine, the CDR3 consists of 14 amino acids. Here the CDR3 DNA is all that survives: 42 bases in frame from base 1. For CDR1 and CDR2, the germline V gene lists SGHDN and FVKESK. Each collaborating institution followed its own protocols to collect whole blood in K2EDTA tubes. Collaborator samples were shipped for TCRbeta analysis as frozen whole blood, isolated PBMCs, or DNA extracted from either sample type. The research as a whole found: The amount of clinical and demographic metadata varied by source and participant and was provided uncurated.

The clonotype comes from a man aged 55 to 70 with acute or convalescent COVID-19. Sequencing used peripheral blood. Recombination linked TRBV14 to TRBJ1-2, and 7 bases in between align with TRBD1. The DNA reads TGTGCCAGCAGTCCCGGACAGGTTGTCTATGGCTACACCTTC. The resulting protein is CASSPGQVVYGYTF.